A single sample is the source of the 13 T cell receptor beta chains below, sequenced in a study of T cells in Graves' hyperthyroidism and ophthalmopathy. Researchers amplified the TCR beta CDR3 regions from RNA transcripts. RT-PCR in the first round (using the HTBI primer set) targeted the TCR CDR3. TCRdb reprocessed the multiplex PCR reads with MiXCR, giving one entry per CDR3 protein. The sample holds more than 650,000 distinct CDR3 sequences, around 15% seen once. Material for sequencing was blood. These receptors all come from a woman aged 18 to 35 with Graves' hyperthyroidism.

This chain uses TRBV3-1 with TRBJ2-7; no definite D call. The germline gives CDR1 LGHDT, CDR2 YNNKEL (reference sequence). The CDR3 consists of 13 residues. Trimming cost V 2 bases and J 6 bases, with 11 bases left between them. CDR3 coding DNA: TGTGCCAGCAGCCAACCCCCTTTTAGCGAGCAGTACTTC. The encoded protein is CASSQPPFSEQYF.

Ten or more counts support this clonotype. The V call is TRBV7-2, the J call TRBJ2-7; D is tentatively TRBD1 or TRBD2 (5 bases each). Germline lookup yields CDR1 SGHTA and CDR2 FQGNSA. The CDR3 consists of 15 residues. The V end was cut by 5 bases, the J end by 0 bases, with 14 bases between. The CDR3 here is CASSGGWGSSYEQYF. DNA of the CDR3: TGTGCCAGCAGCGGCGGGTGGGGGAGCTCCTACGAGCAGTACTTC.

This chain joins TRBV30 and TRBJ2-7; D unresolved. Per the germline V gene, CDR1 is GTSNPN and CDR2 is SVGIG (reference sequence). CDR3 size: 13 residues. The V end was cut by 0 bases, the J end by 5 bases, with 11 bases between. The CDR3 DNA reads TGTGCCTGGAGTGTACTTCCGCTCCACGAGCAGTACTTC. It specifies CAWSVLPLHEQYF.

This clonotype was picked up a small number of times. This sequence joins TRBV4-1 and TRBJ2-5, with no clear D. The V gene's germline CDR1 is MGHRA and CDR2 YSYEKL. V was cut by 2 bases and J by 5 bases, with 18 bases left in between. The CDR3 has 16 amino acids. The CDR3 region is CASSQLTTGPFETQYF. The CDR3 region has the DNA TGCGCCAGCAGCCAACTTACGACTGGCCCATTCGAGACCCAGTACTTC.

There are many counts of this clonotype. The chain recombines TRBV18 with TRBJ2-7; D is uncertain. V was pared by 2 bases and J by 1 base, with 6 bases between. CDR1 KGHSH and CDR2 LQKENI come from the germline V gene. The length of the CDR3 is 13 residues. The CDR3 spells CASSPGRSYEQYF. DNA of the CDR3: TGTGCCAGCTCACCAGGACGGTCCTACGAGCAGTACTTC. Full variable domain (rest looked up from reference TRBV18 and TRBJ2-7): NAGVMQNPRHLVRRRGQEARLRCSPMKGHSHVYWYRQLPEEGLKFMVYLQKENIIDESGMPKERFSAEFPKEGPSILRIQQVVRGDSAAYFCASSPGRSYEQYFGPGTRLTVT.

This clonotype was detected many times. The J gene is TRBJ2-1, the V gene TRBV5-1; the D is unclear. Deletions cut 4 bases from V and 1 base from J, with 9 bases between. The CDR3 totals 14 residues. Looked up from germline, CDR1 is SGHRS and CDR2 is YFSETQ. In nucleotides, the CDR3 is TGCGCCAGCAGCCCTCATGGATCCTACAATGAGCAGTTCTTC. Protein: CASSPHGSYNEQFF.

This clonotype was counted at least ten times. This chain links TRBV18 with TRBJ2-3; tentative D call: TRBD1 (6 bases). The CDR3 extends over 15 amino acids. Germline values: CDR1 KGHSH, CDR2 LQKENI. V was clipped by 3 bases and J by 3 bases, with 13 bases between them. CDR3 DNA sequence: TGTGCCAGCTCACCTTCCTACAGGGAGACAGATACGCAGTATTTT. It codes for CASSPSYRETDTQYF.

This clonotype was seen repeatedly, ten times or more. The chain joins TRBV30 to TRBJ2-5; 7 bases are a match to TRBD1. This CDR3 is built from 14 residues. V was clipped by 1 base and J by 4 bases; unmatched bases: 6. Germline V gene sequence: CDR1 GTSNPN, CDR2 SVGIG (reference sequence). The CDR3 sequence: CAWSGDSHGETQYF. CDR3 coding DNA: TGTGCCTGGAGTGGGGACAGCCACGGAGAGACCCAGTACTTC.

This clonotype was seen a few times. One junction end does not reproduce the germline sequence, and a read error may be involved. The genes are TRBV9 and TRBJ2-1; D may be TRBD1 (6 bases). The CDR3 covers 14 residues. The germline V gene has CDR1 SGDLS and CDR2 YYNGEE. CDR3 nucleotide sequence: TGTGCCAGCAGCGTTTCCCAATTGGGGGCGGAGCGGTTCTTC. Encoded protein: CASSVSQLGAERFF.

This clonotype was observed many times. This chain joins TRBV6-5 and TRBJ1-5; D is unresolved. This CDR3 contains 16 residues. The V and J ends lost 0 bases and 0 bases respectively, with 9 bases between them. Germline V gives CDR1 MNHEY, CDR2 SVGAGI. As DNA, the CDR3 is TGTGCCAGCAGTTACTCTTCGCATTATAGCAATCAGCCCCAGCATTTT. It encodes CASSYSSHYSNQPQHF.

This clonotype was recorded many times. This chain uses TRBV20-1 with TRBJ2-1, with D perhaps TRBD1 (5 bases). CDR1 and CDR2 from the germline V gene are DFQATT and SNEGSKA (reference sequence). The CDR3 is 13 residues long. V lost 1 base and J 6 bases, leaving 10 bases between the germline ends. The CDR3 spells CSARVPRANEQFF. The CDR3 DNA follows: TGCAGTGCTAGAGTTCCCAGGGCCAATGAGCAGTTCTTC.

The chain employs TRBV5-4 and TRBJ2-7; D possibly corresponds to TRBD1 (5 bases). Germline assignment: CDR1 SGHNT and CDR2 YYREEE (reference sequence). CDR3 length equals 15 residues. The ends were cut back, 2 bases at V and 3 bases at J, with 15 bases in the middle. In nucleotides, the CDR3 is TGTGCCAGCAGCTTTTCCAGGGATAAAAACTACGAGCAGTACTTC. Its protein is CASSFSRDKNYEQYF. The full variable domain, in which reference TRBV5-4 and TRBJ2-7 provide the parts outside the CDR3, is ETGVTQSPTHLIKTRGQQVTLRCSSQSGHNTVSWYQQALGQGPQFIFQYYREEENGRGNFPPRFSGLQFPNYSSELNVNALELDDSALYLCASSFSRDKNYEQYFGPGTRLTVT.

This clonotype occurred a few times. The chain joins TRBV29-1 to TRBJ2-3, with D perhaps matching TRBD1 (5 bases). This CDR3 comprises 14 residues. The V and J ends lost 6 bases and 4 bases respectively, with 17 bases between them. The germline CDR1 and CDR2 sequences are SQVTM and ANQGSEA. The CDR3: CSVRRQTYSDTQYF. The CDR3 DNA follows: TGCAGCGTGCGGAGACAGACGTACTCAGATACGCAGTATTTT.